The clone carrying this T cell receptor beta chain occurred a few times. Its specificity is unknown. Unique molecular identifiers were affixed to single, distinct cDNA molecules. TCRdb processed the 5' RACE reads anew with MiXCR; each CDR3 protein has one entry. The sample lists fewer than 95,000 distinct CDR3 sequences; roughly 15% were seen once. This sample was included in a study of early T cells in non-severe SARS-CoV-2 infection. For the study at large: The input, bulk RNA from unsorted whole blood, was sequenced, and chains were unpaired.

The CDR3 loop spans 16 amino acids. After removal of 4 bases from V and 6 bases from J, the junction contained 7 bases not matched to a gene. From germline, CDR1 is KGHDR and CDR2 SFDVKD. Study-level points and caveats: Anti-spike CD8 responses were favored in VDJdb matching, and private and CD4 specificities were missed.

The chain recombines TRBV24-1 with TRBJ2-3; 12 nucleotides agree with TRBD2. The sequencing used whole blood, collected at baseline. This clonotype originated in an adult who was a healthcare worker with PCR-confirmed SARS-CoV-2 infection or an uninfected control (not recorded which). The CDR3 DNA sequence: TGTGCCACCAGTGACCGACTAGCGGGAGTCGGGGATACGCAGTATTTT. This encodes CATSDRLAGVGDTQYF.